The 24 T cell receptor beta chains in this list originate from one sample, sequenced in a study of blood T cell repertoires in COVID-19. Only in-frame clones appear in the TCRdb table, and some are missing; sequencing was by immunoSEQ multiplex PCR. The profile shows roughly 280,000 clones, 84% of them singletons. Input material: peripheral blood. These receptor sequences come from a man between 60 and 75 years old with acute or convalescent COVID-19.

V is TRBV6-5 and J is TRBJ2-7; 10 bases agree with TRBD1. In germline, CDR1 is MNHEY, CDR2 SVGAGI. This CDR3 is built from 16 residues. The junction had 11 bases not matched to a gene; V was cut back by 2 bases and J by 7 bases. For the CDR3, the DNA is TGTGCCAGCAGTTACGGCAGACAGGGGGCCGGGCGGGAGCAGTACTTC. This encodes CASSYGRQGAGREQYF.

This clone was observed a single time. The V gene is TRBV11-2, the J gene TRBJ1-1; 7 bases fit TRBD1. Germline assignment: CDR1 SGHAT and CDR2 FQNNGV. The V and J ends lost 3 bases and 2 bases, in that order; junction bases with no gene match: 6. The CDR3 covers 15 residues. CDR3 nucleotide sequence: TGTGCCAGCAGCTTCCCGGCAGGGGGTAACACTGAAGCTTTCTTT. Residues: CASSFPAGGNTEAFF.

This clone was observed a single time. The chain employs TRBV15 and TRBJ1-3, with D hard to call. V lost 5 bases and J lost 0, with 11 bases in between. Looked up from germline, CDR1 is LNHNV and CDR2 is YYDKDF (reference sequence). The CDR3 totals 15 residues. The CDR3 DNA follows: TGTGCCACCAGCCCGGACTGGAGCTCTGGAAACACCATATATTTT. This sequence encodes CATSPDWSSGNTIYF. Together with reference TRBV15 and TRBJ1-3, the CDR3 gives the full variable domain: DAMVIQNPRYQVTQFGKPVTLSCSQTLNHNVMYWYQQKSSQAPKLLFHYYDKDFNNEADTPDNFQSRRPNTSFCFLDIRSPGLGDTAMYLCATSPDWSSGNTIYFGEGSWLTVV.

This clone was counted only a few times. CDR3 amino acids: CASSFSGMGNIQYF. The CDR3, as DNA: TGTGCCAGCAGCTTTAGCGGGATGGGGAACATTCAGTACTTC. V is TRBV3-1 (or the pseudogene TRBV3-2) and J is TRBJ2-4; 8 bases are shared with TRBD2. Trimming removed 5 bases from V and 7 bases from J; junction bases left unmatched: 7. Germline V gene sequence: CDR1 LGHDT, CDR2 YNNKEL (reference sequence). The CDR3 has 14 amino acids.

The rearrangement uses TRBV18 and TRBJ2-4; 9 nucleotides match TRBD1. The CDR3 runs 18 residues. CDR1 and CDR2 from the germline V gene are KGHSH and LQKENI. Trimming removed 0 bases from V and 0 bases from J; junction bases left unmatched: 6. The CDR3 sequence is CASSPPTTGGGAKNIQYF. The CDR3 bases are TGTGCCAGCTCACCACCTACGACAGGGGGGGGAGCCAAAAACATTCAGTACTTC.

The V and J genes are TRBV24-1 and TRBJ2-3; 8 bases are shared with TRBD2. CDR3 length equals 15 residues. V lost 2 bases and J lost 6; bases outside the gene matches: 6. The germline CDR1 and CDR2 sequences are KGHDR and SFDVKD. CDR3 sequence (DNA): TGTGCCACCAGTGATTCTGGACTAGCTCGGGATACGCAGTATTTT. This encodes CATSDSGLARDTQYF.

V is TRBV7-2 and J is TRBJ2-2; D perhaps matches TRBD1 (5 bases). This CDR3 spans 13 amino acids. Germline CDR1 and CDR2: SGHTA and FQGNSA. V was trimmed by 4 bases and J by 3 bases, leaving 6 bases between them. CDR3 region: CASSSRDTGELFF. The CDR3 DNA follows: TGTGCCAGCAGCTCCAGGGACACCGGGGAGCTGTTTTTT.

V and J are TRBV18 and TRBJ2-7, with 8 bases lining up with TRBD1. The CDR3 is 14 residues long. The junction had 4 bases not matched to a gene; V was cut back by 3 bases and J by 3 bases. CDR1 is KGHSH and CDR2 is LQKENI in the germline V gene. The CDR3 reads CASSPGQALYEQYF. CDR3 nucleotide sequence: TGTGCCAGCTCACCGGGACAGGCACTCTACGAGCAGTACTTC.

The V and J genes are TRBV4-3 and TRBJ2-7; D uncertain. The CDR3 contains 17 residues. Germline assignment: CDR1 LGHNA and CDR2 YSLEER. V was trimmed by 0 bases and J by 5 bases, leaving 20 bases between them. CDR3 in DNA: TGCGCCAGCAGCCAAGACGTCGCGCGATCTGGTGTCCACGAGCAGTACTTC. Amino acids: CASSQDVARSGVHEQYF.

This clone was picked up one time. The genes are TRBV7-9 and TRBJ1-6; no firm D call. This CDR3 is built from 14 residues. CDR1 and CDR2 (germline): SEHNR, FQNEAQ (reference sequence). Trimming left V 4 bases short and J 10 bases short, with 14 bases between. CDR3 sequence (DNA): TGTGCCAGCAGCTCACAGACCACGTACTCACCCCTCCACTTT. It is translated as CASSSQTTYSPLHF.

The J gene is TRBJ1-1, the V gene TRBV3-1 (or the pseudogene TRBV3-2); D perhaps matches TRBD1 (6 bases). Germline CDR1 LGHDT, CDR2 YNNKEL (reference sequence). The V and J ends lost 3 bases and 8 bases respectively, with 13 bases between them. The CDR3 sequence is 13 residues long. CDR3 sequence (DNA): TGTGCCAGCAGCCAGGCCGGAAGGGGGGAAGCTTTCTTT. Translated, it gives CASSQAGRGEAFF.

CDR3 in DNA: TGTGCCAGCCTCTATTGGGGGGGACAGGGGAGCAGCACTGAAGCTTTCTTT. Protein product: CASLYWGGQGSSTEAFF. The V call is TRBV7-9, the J call TRBJ1-1; 10 bases line up with TRBD1. The length of the CDR3 is 17 residues. Losses at the gene ends were 8 bases for V and 4 bases for J; bases not matched to a gene: 16. Germline CDR1 is SEHNR and CDR2 is FQNEAQ (reference sequence).

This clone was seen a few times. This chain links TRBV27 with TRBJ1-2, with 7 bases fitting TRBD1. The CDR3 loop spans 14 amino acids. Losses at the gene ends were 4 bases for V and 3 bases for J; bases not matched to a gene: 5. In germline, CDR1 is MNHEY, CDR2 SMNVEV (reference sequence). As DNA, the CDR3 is TGTGCCAGCAGTTCCATTACAGGGGACTATGGCTACACCTTC. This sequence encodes CASSSITGDYGYTF.

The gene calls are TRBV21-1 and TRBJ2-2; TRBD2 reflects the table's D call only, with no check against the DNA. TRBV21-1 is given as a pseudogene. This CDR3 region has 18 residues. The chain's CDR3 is CASARTSGRERNAGELFF. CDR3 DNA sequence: TGTGCCAGCGCCCGGACTAGCGGGAGAGAGAGGAACGCCGGGGAGCTGTTTTTT.

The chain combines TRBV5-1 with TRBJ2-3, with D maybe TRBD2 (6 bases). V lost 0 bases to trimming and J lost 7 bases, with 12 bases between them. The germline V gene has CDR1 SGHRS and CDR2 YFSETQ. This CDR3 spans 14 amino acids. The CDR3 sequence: CASSLVGGINTQYF. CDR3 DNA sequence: TGCGCCAGCAGCTTGGTTGGGGGGATAAATACGCAGTATTTT.

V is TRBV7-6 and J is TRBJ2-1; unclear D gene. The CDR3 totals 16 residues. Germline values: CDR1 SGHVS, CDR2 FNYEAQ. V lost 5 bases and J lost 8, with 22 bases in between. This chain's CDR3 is CASSLVPTAAAYEQFF. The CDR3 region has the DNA TGTGCCAGCAGCCTAGTACCCACCGCGGCGGCCTATGAGCAGTTCTTC. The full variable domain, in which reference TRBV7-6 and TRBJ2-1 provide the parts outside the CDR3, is GAGVSQSPRYKVTKRGQDVALRCDPISGHVSLYWYRQALGQGPEFLTYFNYEAQQDKSGLPNDRFSAERPEGSISTLTIQRTEQRDSAMYRCASSLVPTAAAYEQFFGPGTRLTVL.

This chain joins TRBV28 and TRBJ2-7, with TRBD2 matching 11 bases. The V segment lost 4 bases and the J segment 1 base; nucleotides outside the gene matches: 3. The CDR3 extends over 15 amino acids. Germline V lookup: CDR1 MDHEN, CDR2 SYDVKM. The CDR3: CASSSRLAGSYEQYF. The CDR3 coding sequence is TGTGCCAGCAGTTCACGACTAGCGGGATCCTACGAGCAGTACTTC.

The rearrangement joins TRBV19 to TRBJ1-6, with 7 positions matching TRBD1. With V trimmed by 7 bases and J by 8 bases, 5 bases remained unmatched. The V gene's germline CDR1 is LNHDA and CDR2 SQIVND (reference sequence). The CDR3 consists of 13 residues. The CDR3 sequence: CASTQGGHSPLHF. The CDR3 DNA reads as TGTGCCAGTACTCAGGGGGGACATTCACCCCTCCACTTT.

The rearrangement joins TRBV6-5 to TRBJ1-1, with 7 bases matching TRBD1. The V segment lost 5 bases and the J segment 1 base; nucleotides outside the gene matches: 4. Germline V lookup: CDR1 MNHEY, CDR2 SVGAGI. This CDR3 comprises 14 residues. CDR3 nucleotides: TGTGCCAGCAGTCCTGACAGGGCGAACACTGAAGCTTTCTTT. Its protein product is CASSPDRANTEAFF.

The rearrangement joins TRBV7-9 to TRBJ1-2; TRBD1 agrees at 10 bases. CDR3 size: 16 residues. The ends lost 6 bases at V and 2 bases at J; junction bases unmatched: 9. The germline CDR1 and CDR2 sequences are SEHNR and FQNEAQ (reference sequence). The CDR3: CASSELWTGGNYGYTF. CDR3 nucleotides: TGTGCCAGCAGTGAGCTGTGGACAGGGGGAAACTATGGCTACACCTTC.

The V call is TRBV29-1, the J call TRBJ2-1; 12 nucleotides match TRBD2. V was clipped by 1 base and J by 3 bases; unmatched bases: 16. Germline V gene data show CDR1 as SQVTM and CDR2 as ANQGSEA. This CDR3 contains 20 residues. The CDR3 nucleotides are TGCAGCGTTGAAGGGAGGTTAGGGACTAGCGGGTTTACCTTCTACAATGAGCAGTTCTTC. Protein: CSVEGRLGTSGFTFYNEQFF.

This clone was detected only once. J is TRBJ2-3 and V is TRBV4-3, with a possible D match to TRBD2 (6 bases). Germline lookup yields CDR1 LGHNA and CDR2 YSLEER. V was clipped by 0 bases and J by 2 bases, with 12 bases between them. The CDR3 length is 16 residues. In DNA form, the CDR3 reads TGCGCCAGCAGCCAAGATTGGAGGGAATACACAGATACGCAGTATTTT. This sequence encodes CASSQDWREYTDTQYF.

The CDR3 loop reads CATSDIAGETDTQYF. In nucleotides, the CDR3 is TGTGCCACCAGTGATATAGCGGGGGAGACAGATACGCAGTATTTT. The rearrangement joins TRBV24-1 to TRBJ2-3; 9 bases align to TRBD2. CDR3 length: 15 amino acids. In germline, CDR1 is KGHDR, CDR2 SFDVKD. Unmatched junction bases numbered 3, after V lost 3 bases and J lost 3 bases.

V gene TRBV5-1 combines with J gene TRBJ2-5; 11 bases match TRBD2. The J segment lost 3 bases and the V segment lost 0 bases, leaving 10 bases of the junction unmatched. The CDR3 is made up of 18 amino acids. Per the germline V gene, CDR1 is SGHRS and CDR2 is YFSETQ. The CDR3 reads CASSLALLAGATKETQYF. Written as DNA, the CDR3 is TGCGCCAGCAGCTTGGCCCTACTAGCGGGGGCCACCAAAGAGACCCAGTACTTC.